This T cell receptor beta chain stems from a study of cytomegalovirus exposure and HLA in healthy donors. The V gene lost 8 bases and the J gene lost 5 bases, with 11 bases spanning the gap. Germline CDR1 is GTSNPN and CDR2 is SVGIG (reference sequence). This CDR3 region has 11 residues. PCR involved 60 Vbeta and 13 Jbeta primers. Some clones are missing from TCRdb's copy, which holds only in-frame ones; the method was immunoSEQ multiplex PCR. The sample carries 130,000 to 150,000 clones, 70% to 80% recorded once. This clone appeared a few times. Sequenced material: PBMCs. The sequence was obtained from a female donor in good health and CMV-seronegative. The chain is built from TRBV30 and TRBJ2-3; no reliable D call. CDR3 protein: CALGRGDTQYF. CDR3 sequence (DNA): TGTGCCCTTGGGCGTGGAGATACGCAGTATTTT.